This TCR beta chain originates from a study of cytomegalovirus exposure and HLA in healthy donors. Broader study findings: Looking again later, the authors saw that most CMV-associated TCR beta chains seemed HLA-restricted. Researchers counted 164 TCR beta chains as cytomegalovirus-associated. HLA alleles showed associations with about 15,000 TCR beta sequences in a later analysis, at a 0.05 false discovery rate.

Details on this clone: Its antigen is as yet unknown.

The PCR had 60 Vbeta and 13 Jbeta primers. Methods used by the authors: Later reanalysis found 70 million to 95 million unique TCR beta chains, around 11 million of them shared. Clones were read by immunoSEQ multiplex PCR, and TCRdb kept only the in-frame ones, dropping some. V, J and clone size are taken as reported in that table, and D and trimming were inferred from the DNA itself. This sample has 200,000 to 300,000 clones, with roughly four fifths found just once. The clonotype was recovered from a woman aged 40 to 55 in good health and CMV-seropositive. Specimen: PBMCs.

CDR3 region: CASSIGPEGYYYGYTF. CDR3 sequence (DNA): TGTGCCAGTAGTATTGGCCCGGAGGGATATTACTATGGCTACACCTTC. The chain carries TRBV19 and TRBJ1-2, with no clear D. The CDR3 totals 16 residues. CDR1 LNHDA and CDR2 SQIVND come from the germline V gene (reference sequence). Trimming removed 3 bases from V and 3 bases from J, with 17 bases in between.